This T cell receptor (beta chain) was identified in a study of blood T cell repertoires in COVID-19. Background on the study: In each case, the material was cDNA or gDNA derived from T cells, B-cell-depleted T cells, or PBMCs.

After removal of 8 bases from V and 5 bases from J, the junction contained 11 bases not matched to a gene. The CDR3 spans 14 residues. Germline CDR1 is SNHLY and CDR2 is FYNNEI. Assay: immunoSEQ multiplex PCR; the TCRdb copy retains only in-frame clones and omits some. The table has approximately 300,000 clones, more than 80% seen once. This clonotype was obtained from a man between 18 and 35 years old who had recovered from COVID-19. This chain uses TRBV2 with TRBJ1-1; 7 bases align to TRBD1. Material for sequencing was peripheral blood. As DNA, the CDR3 is TGTGCCAGCTCCCTAGGACAGGAGGAAACTGAAGCTTTCTTT. Amino acids: CASSLGQEETEAFF.